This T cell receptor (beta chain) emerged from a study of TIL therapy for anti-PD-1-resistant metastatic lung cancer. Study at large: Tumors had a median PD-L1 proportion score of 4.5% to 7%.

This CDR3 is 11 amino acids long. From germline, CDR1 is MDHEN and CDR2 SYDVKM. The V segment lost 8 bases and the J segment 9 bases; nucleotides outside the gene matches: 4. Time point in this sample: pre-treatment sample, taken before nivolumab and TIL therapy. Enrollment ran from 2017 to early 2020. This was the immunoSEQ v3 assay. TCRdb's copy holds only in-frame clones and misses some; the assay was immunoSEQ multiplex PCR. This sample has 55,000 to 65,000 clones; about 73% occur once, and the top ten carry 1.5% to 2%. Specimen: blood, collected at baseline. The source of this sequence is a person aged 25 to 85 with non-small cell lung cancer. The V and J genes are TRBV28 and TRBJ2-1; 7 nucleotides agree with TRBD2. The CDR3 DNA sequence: TGTGCCAGCGGGAGGGACGGTGAGCAGTTCTTC. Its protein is CASGRDGEQFF. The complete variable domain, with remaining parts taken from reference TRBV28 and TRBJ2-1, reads DVKVTQSSRYLVKRTGEKVFLECVQDMDHENMFWYRQDPGLGLRLIYFSYDVKMKEKGDIPEGYSVSREKKERFSLILESASTNQTSMYLCASGRDGEQFFGPGTRLTVL.